This TCR beta chain was captured in a study of neurological immune-mediated disorders. Study conclusions and caveats: The greatest TCR clonal expansion occurred in HTLV-1-associated myelopathy and the least in multiple sclerosis, which fell below healthy controls.

Germline-derived CDR1 and CDR2 are SNHLY and FYNNEI. Trimming took 5 bases from V and 2 from J, leaving 13 bases between them. This CDR3 region has 14 residues. With respect to this clonotype: Its antigen is currently unknown.

A 10-nucleotide random UMI tagged transcripts in template-switch 5'RACE cDNA synthesis. One entry per CDR3 protein results from TCRdb running MiXCR on the 5' RACE reads. The sample shows about 66,000 distinct CDR3 sequences, 3.5% to 5.5% of them seen only once. This rearrangement joins TRBV2 to TRBJ2-7; a possible D gene is TRBD1 (6 bases). This receptor was obtained from a man aged 30 to 45 with multiple sclerosis. Specimen: PBMCs. The CDR3 DNA is TGTGCCAGCAGTCCGAGAAAGGGGGCCTACGAGCAGTACTTC. It specifies CASSPRKGAYEQYF.